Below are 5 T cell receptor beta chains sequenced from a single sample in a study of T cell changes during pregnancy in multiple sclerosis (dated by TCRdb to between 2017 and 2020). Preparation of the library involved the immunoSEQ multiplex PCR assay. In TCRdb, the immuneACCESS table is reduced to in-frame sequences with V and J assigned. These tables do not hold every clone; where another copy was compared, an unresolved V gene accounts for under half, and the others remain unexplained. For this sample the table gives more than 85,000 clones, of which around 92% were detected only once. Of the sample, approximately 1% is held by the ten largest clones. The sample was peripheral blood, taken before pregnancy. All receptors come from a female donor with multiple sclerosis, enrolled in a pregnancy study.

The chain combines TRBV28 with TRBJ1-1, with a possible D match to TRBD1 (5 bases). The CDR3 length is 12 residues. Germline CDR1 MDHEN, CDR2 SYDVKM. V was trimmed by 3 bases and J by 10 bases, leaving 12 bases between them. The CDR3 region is CASSFSRGGAFF. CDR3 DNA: TGTGCCAGCAGTTTTAGTCGGGGGGGAGCTTTCTTT.

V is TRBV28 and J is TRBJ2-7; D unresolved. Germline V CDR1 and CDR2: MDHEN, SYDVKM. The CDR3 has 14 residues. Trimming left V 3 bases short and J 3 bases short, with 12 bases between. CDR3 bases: TGTGCCAGCAGTTTGAGGAACACGAACTACGAGCAGTACTTC. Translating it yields CASSLRNTNYEQYF.

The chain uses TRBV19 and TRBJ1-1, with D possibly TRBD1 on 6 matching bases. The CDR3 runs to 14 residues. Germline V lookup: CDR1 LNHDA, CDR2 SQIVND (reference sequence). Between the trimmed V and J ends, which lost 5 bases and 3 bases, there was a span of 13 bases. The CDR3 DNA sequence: TGTGCCAGTAGTTCAACAGGGATTGACACTGAAGCTTTCTTT. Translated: CASSSTGIDTEAFF.

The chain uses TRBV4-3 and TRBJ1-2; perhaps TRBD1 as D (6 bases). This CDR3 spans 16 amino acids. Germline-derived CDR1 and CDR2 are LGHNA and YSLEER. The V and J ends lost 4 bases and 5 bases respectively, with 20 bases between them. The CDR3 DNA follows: TGCGCCAGCAGCCCATCCCGTAACGGACAGCTATATGGCTACACCTTC. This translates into CASSPSRNGQLYGYTF.

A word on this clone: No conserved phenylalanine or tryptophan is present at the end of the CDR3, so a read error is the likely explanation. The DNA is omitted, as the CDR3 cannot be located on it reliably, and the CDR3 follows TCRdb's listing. The CDR3 protein is CSAKPANKV. The genes are TRBV20-1 and TRBJ1-2; TRBD1, the D gene given by the table, was not confirmed from the DNA. Per germline, CDR1 DFQATT and CDR2 SNEGSKA (reference sequence). Inclusive of both ends, the CDR3 amounts to 9 amino acids.